The TCR beta chain under discussion was sequenced for a study of blood T cells in healthy people across ages. Study findings and constraints: There was no known CMV status for donors, so expanded clonotype changes were possibly confounded. Samples with more naive T cells showed higher observed beta diversity.

PCR was performed a second time for about 7 to 12 cycles using a sample-barcoded 5' primer and a J-beta primer mix. Via MiXCR, TCRdb re-called the 5' RACE reads, giving one row per CDR3 protein. The sample has about 640,000 distinct CDR3 sequences, roughly 50% seen once; the top ten hold about two fifths. This clonotype has more than one count but fewer than ten. Its antigen remains unidentified. Drawn from each donor were roughly 9.4 milliliters of peripheral blood. Samples each yielded at least 6 micrograms of total RNA. This CDR3 comprises 15 residues. The V gene lost 0 bases and the J gene lost 2 bases, with 11 bases spanning the gap. Germline lookup yields CDR1 SGDLS and CDR2 YYNGEE.

The sample consisted of blood. The TCR sequence derives from a man in his 60s in good health. The chain carries TRBV9 and TRBJ1-2; D call uncertain. CDR3 nucleotides: TGTGCCAGCAGCGTAGTGGCAGATGCCAACTATGGCTACACCTTC. Encoded protein: CASSVVADANYGYTF.